Below, one T cell receptor beta chain is given with its context. Its recognized antigen is unknown. Nothing much larger sits one base from this clone, and base qualities are not available. The CDR3 sequence holds 14 residues, the cysteine and phenylalanine included. Only the CDR3 DNA stays, 42 bases, in frame from base 1. Cut back by 4 bases and 0 bases, the V and J ends lie 9 bases apart. According to the germline V gene, CDR1 reads SGHDN and CDR2 reads FVKESK. The data are from a study of early T cells in non-severe SARS-CoV-2 infection (dated by TCRdb to about 2021). Broadly, across the study: Because TCR sequencing was done on bulk RNA from unsorted whole blood, the alpha and beta chains could not be paired. Paper-wide results and their limitations: VDJdb matching was skewed toward anti-spike CD8 responses and likely underestimated virus-specific expansions by missing private and CD4 specificities.

Receptor amplification or capture employed 5' RACE. Sequenced on a NextSeq 500. In the TCR library protocol, unique molecular identifiers were attached to individual cDNA molecules to correct for PCR bias and sequencing error. Both TCR alpha and beta chains were sequenced, and tight co-correlation was observed between alpha and beta sequence abundances in each sample. The paper's data handling went like this. V gene, J gene and CDR3 annotation of TCR sequences was performed with Decombinator V4. Expanded TCRs were defined as changing significantly between any two time points under a Poisson model with p below 0.0001. TCR abundances were normalised to the total number of TCRs sequenced in each sample and reported as counts per million. TRAV1-2 paired with TRAJ12, TRAJ20 or TRAJ33 defined MAIT TCRs, while TRAV10 paired with TRAJ18 defined iNKT TCRs. VDJdb, accessed 1 November 2021, was searched for CMV, EBV and SARS-CoV-2 annotated TCRs, with TCRs annotated for multiple antigens excluded. Using fastp at Q25 and MiXCR, TCRdb reprocessed the public reads and kept productive beta chains. Rows are combined by CDR3 protein, so each entry shows the most common genes and DNA. Here the V and J calls rest on TCRdb's processing, not on the authors' analysis. The sample contains roughly 35,000 distinct CDR3 sequences, over 4.5% of them found a single time. In total, the top ten clones hold about 27% of the sample.

The study was a case-control design nested within a healthcare worker cohort in London, UK, with weekly nasopharyngeal swab PCR tests and blood sampling. Healthcare workers were recruited during the week of the UK lockdown, between 23 and 31 March 2020, and followed weekly for up to about 15 weeks. Sequenced sample: whole blood. The rearrangement combines TRBV14 with TRBJ2-5; no confident D gene assignment can be made. The source is an adult who was a healthcare worker with PCR-confirmed SARS-CoV-2 infection or an uninfected control (not recorded which). The CDR3 protein is CASSLGMYQETQYF. The DNA reads TGTGCCAGCAGCCTGGGGATGTACCAAGAGACCCAGTACTTC.